Given below is one T cell receptor beta chain in context. The antigen is unknown. Germline assignment: CDR1 SNHLY and CDR2 FYNNEI. The CDR3 runs 16 residues. Trimming removed 5 bases from V and 5 bases from J; junction bases left unmatched: 8. RNA transcripts served as the template for amplifying TCR beta CDR3 regions. TCR CDR3 underwent first-round RT-PCR with the HTBI primer set. From the multiplex PCR reads, TCRdb called clonotypes with MiXCR, one entry per CDR3 protein. Of around 700,000 distinct CDR3 sequences in the sample, roughly a third were seen once. This entry comes from a study of T cells in Graves' hyperthyroidism and ophthalmopathy. The study's findings and limits: The model's output predicted ophthalmopathy at a median of 6.5 months prior to onset. In blood, most of the thyroid clonotypes expanded above 0.001 were also present.

Source material: blood. This sequence originates from a woman aged 40 to 49 with Graves' hyperthyroidism. V usage is TRBV2 and J usage is TRBJ2-7, with 14 nucleotides matching TRBD2. CDR3 protein: CASSRGTSGSVDEQYF. The CDR3 DNA reads as TGTGCCAGCAGTAGGGGGACTAGCGGGAGTGTCGACGAGCAGTACTTC.